A single sample gave rise to the 23 T cell receptor beta chains below, sequenced in a study of early T cells in non-severe SARS-CoV-2 infection. TCRdb reprocessed the 5' RACE reads via MiXCR and lists one record per CDR3 protein. The table records tens of thousands of distinct CDR3 sequences, 5.7% of them present only once. The material sequenced was whole blood. The receptors here all came from an adult who was a healthcare worker with PCR-confirmed SARS-CoV-2 infection or an uninfected control (not recorded which).

This clonotype showed up many times. V is TRBV12-3 or TRBV12-4 and J is TRBJ2-3; TRBD2 is a possible D gene (6 bases). CDR3 length: 13 amino acids. Deletions cut 5 bases from V and 2 bases from J, with 8 bases between. The CDR3 DNA is TGTGCCAGCAGTCGGGACTTCACAGATACGCAGTATTTT. Its protein is CASSRDFTDTQYF.

This chain links TRBV7-9 with TRBJ2-3; D ambiguous. This CDR3 spans 12 amino acids. V lost 1 base and J 6 bases, leaving 5 bases between the germline ends. Germline lookup yields CDR1 SEHNR and CDR2 FQNEAQ (reference sequence). CDR3 in amino acids: CASSLGFDTQYF. CDR3 nucleotide sequence: TGTGCCAGCAGCTTAGGTTTTGATACGCAGTATTTT.

The chain employs TRBV11-1 and TRBJ1-2, with 7 nucleotides matching TRBD1. V shed 4 bases and J 8 bases; nucleotides not matched to a gene: 10. The germline CDR1 and CDR2 sequences are SGHAT and FQDESV (reference sequence). The CDR3 has 14 residues. The CDR3, as DNA: TGTGCCAGCAGCTCTCGACGACAGGGAGGAGGCTACACCTTC. Translation: CASSSRRQGGGYTF.

There are many counts of this clonotype. The chain couples TRBV6-6 to TRBJ2-3, with TRBD2 as a possible D gene (6 bases). The V end lost 2 bases, the J end lost 0 bases, and 18 bases lay between the germline ends. From germline, CDR1 is MNHNY and CDR2 SVGAGI (reference sequence). CDR3 length: 18 amino acids. The CDR3 protein is CASSYRDFHRHSTDTQYF. The CDR3 DNA is TGTGCCAGCAGTTACCGGGACTTCCACAGACATAGCACAGATACGCAGTATTTT.

This clonotype was counted only a few times. This chain connects TRBV3-1 to TRBJ2-5; D unclear. Deletions cut 4 bases from V and 0 bases from J, with 9 bases between. The CDR3 sequence is 14 residues long. Germline V gene lookup returns CDR1 LGHDT and CDR2 YNNKEL (reference sequence). In DNA, the CDR3 is TGTGCCAGCAGCCCCCGTGGCAACCAAGAGACCCAGTACTTC. This translates into CASSPRGNQETQYF.

At least ten counts were recorded for this clonotype. The chain is built from TRBV12-3 or TRBV12-4 and TRBJ2-2; 7 bases are a match to TRBD1. The CDR3 contains 14 residues. The V segment lost 7 bases and the J segment 6 bases; nucleotides outside the gene matches: 8. The CDR3 bases are TGTGCCAGCACCGCTGACAGGGATGCCGGGGAGCTGTTTTTT. Translating it yields CASTADRDAGELFF.

This clonotype has at least ten counts. The chain employs TRBV4-1 and TRBJ1-4, with D unclear. V gave up 3 bases and J gave up 8 bases, with 10 bases separating them. In germline, CDR1 is MGHRA, CDR2 YSYEKL. CDR3 length: 13 residues. CDR3 DNA: TGCGCCAGCAGCCAGGACCTTGAGGAAAAACTGTTTTTT. This encodes CASSQDLEEKLFF.

This clonotype has a count of ten or more. J is TRBJ2-3 and V is TRBV19, with 8 bases identical to TRBD1. V was clipped by 4 bases and J by 0 bases; unmatched bases: 6. Germline assignment: CDR1 LNHDA and CDR2 SQIVND (reference sequence). CDR3 length equals 16 residues. CDR3 residues: CASSKDRESSTDTQYF. The CDR3 coding sequence is TGTGCCAGTAGTAAGGACAGGGAATCAAGCACAGATACGCAGTATTTT. Together with reference TRBV19 and TRBJ2-3, the CDR3 gives the full variable domain: DGGITQSPKYLFRKEGQNVTLSCEQNLNHDAMYWYRQDPGQGLRLIYYSQIVNDFQKGDIAEGYSVSREKKESFPLTVTSAQKNPTAFYLCASSKDRESSTDTQYFGPGTRLTVL.

This clonotype showed up many times. The rearrangement joins TRBV28 to TRBJ1-6, with TRBD1 as a possible D gene (5 bases). The CDR3 spans 13 residues. The germline CDR1 and CDR2 sequences are MDHEN and SYDVKM. Trimming removed 2 bases at V and 8 bases at J, with 7 bases between. Here the CDR3 DNA reads TGTGCCAGCAGTTTAGGGGACTATTCACCCCTCCACTTT. It specifies CASSLGDYSPLHF.

In this sample, this clonotype turned up many times. The chain has TRBV4-2 and TRBJ1-1; 7 positions agree with TRBD1. Losses at the gene ends were 4 bases for V and 3 bases for J; bases not matched to a gene: 8. The germline V gene encodes CDR1 LGHNA and CDR2 YNFKEQ. The CDR3 runs 15 residues. This chain's CDR3 is CASSRDDRVDTEAFF. The CDR3 DNA sequence: TGTGCCAGCAGCCGAGACGACAGGGTCGACACTGAAGCTTTCTTT.

This clonotype is termed medium-sized. The DNA of the CDR3 is TGTGCCAGCAGCCCTCATATTAAAGCCTACGAGCAGTACTTC. Its protein product is CASSPHIKAYEQYF. V usage is TRBV13 and J usage is TRBJ2-7; D not resolved. CDR1 PRHDT and CDR2 FYEKMQ come from the germline V gene (reference sequence). V was cut by 5 bases and J by 2 bases, with 13 bases left in between. The CDR3 runs to 14 residues. Using reference TRBV13 and TRBJ2-7 for the parts outside the CDR3, the full variable domain is AAGVIQSPRHLIKEKRETATLKCYPIPRHDTVYWYQQGPGQDPQFLISFYEKMQSDKGSIPDRFSAQQFSDYHSELNMSSLELGDSALYFCASSPHIKAYEQYFGPGTRLTVT.

At least ten counts were recorded for this clonotype. The rearrangement joins TRBV6-5 to TRBJ2-5; 9 bases match TRBD1. The germline V gene encodes CDR1 MNHEY and CDR2 SVGAGI. The ends lost 0 bases at V and 5 bases at J; junction bases unmatched: 7. The CDR3 covers 16 residues. Here the CDR3 DNA reads TGTGCCAGCAGTTACTCGACAGGGGGGTTCGGGGAGACCCAGTACTTC. The encoded protein is CASSYSTGGFGETQYF.

This clonotype rates as medium-sized. This chain joins TRBV20-1 and TRBJ2-1; TRBD2 agrees at 11 bases. The germline CDR1 and CDR2 sequences are DFQATT and SNEGSKA (reference sequence). Trimming at V came to 3 bases and at J to 7 bases, leaving 2 bases not matched to a gene. The CDR3 loop spans 13 amino acids. CDR3: CSASSGGANEQFF. The CDR3 coding sequence is TGCAGTGCTAGTAGCGGGGGGGCGAATGAGCAGTTCTTC.

This clonotype occurred many times. The gene calls are TRBV5-6 and TRBJ1-2; no clear D gene. V was shortened by 0 bases and J by 4 bases, with 10 bases between the two germline ends. The CDR3 extends over 14 amino acids. The germline CDR1 and CDR2 sequences are SGHDT and YYEEEE. The CDR3 is CASSLALLTYGYTF. The CDR3 nucleotides are TGTGCCAGCAGCTTGGCACTACTGACCTATGGCTACACCTTC.

This chain connects TRBV18 to TRBJ2-5, with a tentative D call TRBD1 (6 bases). CDR1 is KGHSH, CDR2 LQKENI, per germline. The CDR3 consists of 14 residues. The V gene lost 4 bases and the J gene lost 2 bases, with 11 bases spanning the gap. The CDR3 bases are TGTGCCAGCTCACGGGGACAAGAGCAAGAGACCCAGTACTTC. Protein: CASSRGQEQETQYF.

In its sample, this clonotype was seen many times. The genes are TRBV29-1 and TRBJ2-2; D call uncertain. Per the germline V gene, CDR1 is SQVTM and CDR2 is ANQGSEA. The V end lost 4 bases, the J end lost 2 bases, and 11 bases lay between the germline ends. The CDR3 covers 14 residues. CDR3: CSVARNSNTGELFF. CDR3 nucleotide sequence: TGCAGCGTTGCCCGAAACTCAAACACCGGGGAGCTGTTTTTT.

At least ten counts were recorded for this clonotype. The V gene is TRBV5-1, the J gene TRBJ2-3, with TRBD1 matching over 10 bases. Per the germline V gene, CDR1 is SGHRS and CDR2 is YFSETQ. V was clipped by 4 bases and J by 4 bases; unmatched bases: 6. The CDR3 contains 15 residues. DNA for the CDR3: TGCGCCAGCAGCCCCGGGACAGGGGTGCCAGATACGCAGTATTTT. Protein: CASSPGTGVPDTQYF. Variable domain in full (rest from reference TRBV5-1 and TRBJ2-3): KAGVTQTPRYLIKTRGQQVTLSCSPISGHRSVSWYQQTPGQGLQFLFEYFSETQRNKGNFPGRFSGRQFSNSRSEMNVSTLELGDSALYLCASSPGTGVPDTQYFGPGTRLTVL.

This clonotype was seen a handful of times. The chain uses TRBV15 and TRBJ1-2; D ambiguous. Per the germline V gene, CDR1 is LNHNV and CDR2 is YYDKDF (reference sequence). The CDR3 totals 14 residues. Trimming left V 0 bases short and J 11 bases short, with 16 bases between. In DNA, the CDR3 is TGTGCCACCAGCAGAGATCTCCGGCAGGAGCTTTACACCTTC. This encodes CATSRDLRQELYTF.

This clonotype counts as medium-sized. The J gene is TRBJ1-2, the V gene TRBV4-2, with no clear D. The CDR3 spans 14 residues. V was shortened by 4 bases and J by 2 bases, with 11 bases between the two germline ends. Germline-derived CDR1 and CDR2 are LGHNA and YNFKEQ. CDR3 residues: CASSRDTQNYGYTF. CDR3 in DNA: TGTGCCAGCAGCCGAGACACACAAAACTATGGCTACACCTTC.

Ten or more counts support this clonotype. This sequence joins TRBV29-1 and TRBJ1-5; the match to TRBD1 covers 7 bases. The germline CDR1 and CDR2 sequences are SQVTM and ANQGSEA. The CDR3 contains 14 residues. With V trimmed by 6 bases and J by 6 bases, 11 bases remained unmatched. The CDR3 DNA sequence: TGCAGCGTGGCCCAGGGGGTTACGGGTCAGCCCCAGCATTTT. Amino acids: CSVAQGVTGQPQHF.

In its sample, this clonotype was seen many times. The chain employs TRBV18 and TRBJ2-5; D unclear. The V end was cut by 3 bases, the J end by 5 bases, with 7 bases between. CDR3 length equals 12 residues. Germline V gene sequence: CDR1 KGHSH, CDR2 LQKENI. In nucleotides, the CDR3 is TGTGCCAGCTCACCGGTTCGGGAGACCCAGTACTTC. Translated, it gives CASSPVRETQYF.

This clonotype came up many times. The V and J genes are TRBV6-6 and TRBJ2-1; weak D call: TRBD1 (5 bases). The CDR3 extends over 15 amino acids. The germline gives CDR1 MNHNY, CDR2 SVGAGI (reference sequence). V was cut by 2 bases and J by 1 base, with 9 bases left in between. CDR3 DNA: TGTGCCAGCAGTTACGGGGCGGCATCCTACAATGAGCAGTTCTTC. As protein: CASSYGAASYNEQFF.

CDR3 amino acids: CASSDRVVDTQYF. In DNA, the CDR3 is TGTGCCAGCTCCGATAGGGTGGTGGATACGCAGTATTTT. V is TRBV5-6 and J is TRBJ2-3; no clear D. V lost 7 bases to trimming and J lost 6 bases, with 15 bases between them. This CDR3 is built from 13 residues. CDR1 is SGHDT, CDR2 YYEEEE, per germline.